This TCR beta chain was sequenced for a study of blood T cell repertoires in COVID-19. Study background: Sites across the United States, Italy and Spain contributed samples from acute and convalescent COVID-19.

This CDR3 is 16 amino acids long. The V gene's germline CDR1 is KGHSH and CDR2 LQKENI. With V trimmed by 3 bases and J by 7 bases, 13 bases remained unmatched. In the authors' workflow: Estimated nucleated cell counts came from reference gene primer amplification. Measured with immunoSEQ multiplex PCR; TCRdb has only the in-frame clones, and not every one. V and J calls plus clone size are reproduced from that table; the DNA served to infer D and trimming. The data show under 150,000 clones, with 70% to 90% seen just once and about 2.5% held by the top ten. This TCR derives from a woman between 45 and 65 years old who had recovered from COVID-19. The material sequenced was PBMCs or T cells enriched from blood (not recorded which). The chain joins TRBV18 to TRBJ2-5, with TRBD2 matching over 8 bases. Here the CDR3 reads CASSPPAGGLKGTQYF. CDR3 DNA: TGTGCCAGCTCACCGCCGGCGGGGGGTTTGAAAGGGACCCAGTACTTC.